A selection of T cell receptor beta chains follows, all from one sample in a study of shared clonotypes between healthy human individuals. Some clones are missing from TCRdb's copy, which holds only in-frame ones; the method was immunoSEQ multiplex PCR. In the table there are around 2,000,000 clones, about 95% of which are singletons. Input material: naive CD8+ T cells sorted from blood. The origin of the receptors is a young man in good health. Each CDR3 is given with its conserved first and last residue. D genes are given only for firm matches. The size of a clone is reported for some rows only, either as once, few or many, or as a class for expanded clones.

j_call clone_size v_call d_call cdr3_aa cdr3_nt
TRBJ2-2 - TRBV27 TRBD2 CASSLILAGGLLNTGELFF TGTGCCAGCAGTTTAATACTAGCGGGAGGCCTCTTGAACACCGGGGAGCTGTTTTTT
TRBJ1-1 - TRBV30 - CAWRSDLNTEAFF TGTGCCTGGAGATCGGATCTGAACACTGAAGCTTTCTTT
TRBJ2-7 - TRBV9 TRBD2 CASSGLAGGPYEQYF TGTGCCAGCAGCGGGCTAGCGGGAGGGCCCTACGAGCAGTACTTC
TRBJ2-1 - TRBV6-6 - CASSYVTTRSEQFF TGTGCCAGCAGTTACGTGACCACCCGGAGTGAGCAGTTCTTC
TRBJ1-2 - TRBV28 - CASSLIEGKGYTF TGTGCCAGCAGTTTAATCGAGGGGAAGGGCTACACCTTC
TRBJ1-1 - TRBV28 - CASSWTQGADTEAFF TGTGCCAGCAGTTGGACCCAAGGAGCGGACACTGAAGCTTTCTTT
TRBJ2-5 - TRBV5-4 TRBD2 CASSWGLAGQISETQYF TGTGCCAGCAGCTGGGGACTAGCGGGACAAATCAGTGAGACCCAGTACTTC
TRBJ1-4 - TRBV7-2 TRBD1 CASSLGQSNEKLFF TGTGCCAGCAGCTTGGGACAGAGTAATGAAAAACTGTTTTTT
TRBJ1-1 - TRBV9 - CASSVDGQNTEAFF TGTGCCAGCAGCGTAGATGGGCAGAACACTGAAGCTTTCTTT
TRBJ2-7 - TRBV4-1 - CASSHPGLIIYEQYF TGCGCCAGCAGCCACCCAGGGTTAATAATTTACGAGCAGTACTTC
TRBJ1-1 few TRBV19 - CASSRLPGAYTEAFF TGTGCCAGTAGTAGGTTGCCGGGGGCTTACACTGAAGCTTTCTTT
TRBJ2-7 once TRBV6-4 - CASSAGESYEQYF TGTGCCAGCAGTGCAGGGGAGTCGTATGAGCAGTACTTC
TRBJ2-1 - TRBV30 TRBD2 CATVYSGRAPDEQFF TGTGCCACCGTGTATAGCGGGAGGGCGCCGGATGAGCAGTTCTTC
TRBJ1-2 - TRBV4-1 - CASSQQEGQGYGYTF TGCGCCAGCAGCCAACAGGAGGGGCAAGGGTATGGCTACACCTTC
TRBJ1-1 - TRBV5-6 - CASSLERTLMNTEAFF TGTGCCAGCAGCTTGGAAAGGACACTCATGAACACTGAAGCTTTCTTT
TRBJ2-2 - TRBV19 TRBD2 CASTISGGRETGELFF TGTGCCAGCACAATCTCTGGCGGGAGAGAAACCGGGGAGCTGTTTTTT